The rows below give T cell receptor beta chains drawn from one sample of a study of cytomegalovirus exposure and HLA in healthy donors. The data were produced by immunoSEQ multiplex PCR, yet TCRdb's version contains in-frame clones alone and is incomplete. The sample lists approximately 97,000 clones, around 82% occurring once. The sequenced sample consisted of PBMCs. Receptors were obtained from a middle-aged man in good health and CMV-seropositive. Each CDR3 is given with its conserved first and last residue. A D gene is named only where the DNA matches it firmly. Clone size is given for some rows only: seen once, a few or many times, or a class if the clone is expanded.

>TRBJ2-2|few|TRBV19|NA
TGTGCCAGTAGGCGACAGGCCCAATCTTGGGACACCGGGGAGCTGTTTTTT
CASRRQAQSWDTGELFF
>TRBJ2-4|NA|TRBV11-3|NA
TGTGCCAGCAGCTTAACAGGGCTAAACAGTCAGTACTTC
CASSLTGLNSQYF
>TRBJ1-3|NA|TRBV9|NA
TGTGCCAGCAGCGTAGAGGGGCCAGGGCACTCTGGAAACACCATATATTTT
CASSVEGPGHSGNTIYF
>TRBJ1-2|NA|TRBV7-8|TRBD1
TGTGCCAGCAGCCTCACTGAAGAAGGGGGCTGGTACTATGGCTACACCTTC
CASSLTEEGGWYYGYTF
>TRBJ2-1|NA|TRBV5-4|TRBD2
TGTGCCAGCAGCCTCCAACTAGCGGGGGCCCCCTGGAATGAGCAGTTCTTC
CASSLQLAGAPWNEQFF
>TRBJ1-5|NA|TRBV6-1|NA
TGTGCCAGCAGTGAAACTCCTTACAGGAATCAGCCCCAGCATTTT
CASSETPYRNQPQHF
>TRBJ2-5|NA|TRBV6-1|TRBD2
TGTGCCAGCACCCCTACTAGCGGGGGGAGGGAGACCCAGTACTTC
CASTPTSGGRETQYF
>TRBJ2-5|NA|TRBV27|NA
TGTGCCAGCTATGGCGAGACCCAGTACTTC
CASYGETQYF
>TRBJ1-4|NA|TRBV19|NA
TGTGCCAGTAGTCCCCGGCGGAGTAATGAAAAACTGTTTTTT
CASSPRRSNEKLFF
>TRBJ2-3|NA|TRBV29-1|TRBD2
TGCAGCGTTAAGTCTAGCGGGGGACCCACAGATACGCAGTATTTT
CSVKSSGGPTDTQYF
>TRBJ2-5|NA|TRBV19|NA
TGTGCCAGTAGTCCCCCAGGGTCGACCCAGTACTTC
CASSPPGSTQYF
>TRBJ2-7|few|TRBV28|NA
TGTGCCAGCAGTTTAACTGGACAAGCCTTTTACGAGCAGTACTTC
CASSLTGQAFYEQYF
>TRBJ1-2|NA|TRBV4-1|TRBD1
TGCGCCAGCAGCGACGACAGGGACCATTTCTATGGCTACACCTTC
CASSDDRDHFYGYTF
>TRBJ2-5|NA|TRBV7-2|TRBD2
TGTGCCAGCAGCTTAGAATGGGGGGGGGAGACCCAGTACTTC
CASSLEWGGETQYF
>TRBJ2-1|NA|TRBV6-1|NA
TGTGCCAGCAGTACAAGGGGGTACAATGAGCAGTTCTTC
CASSTRGYNEQFF
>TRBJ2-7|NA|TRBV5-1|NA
TGCGCCAGCAGCTTGGATGGAGGACTAACCTCCTACGAGCAGTACTTC
CASSLDGGLTSYEQYF
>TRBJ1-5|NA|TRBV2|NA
TGTGCCAGCGGAGACCGGGCGGGAAATCAGCCCCAGCATTTT
CASGDRAGNQPQHF
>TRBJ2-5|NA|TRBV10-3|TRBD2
TGTGCCATCAGTGACCCCGGGGGGAAGGCAGAGACCCAGTACTTC
CAISDPGGKAETQYF
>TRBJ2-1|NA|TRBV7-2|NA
TGTGCCAGCAGCTTAGAGGGTGGACAGTACAATGAGCAGTTCTTC
CASSLEGGQYNEQFF
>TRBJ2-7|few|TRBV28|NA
TGTGCCAGCAGTTTAAGCCAGCGGACCTACGAGCAGTACTTC
CASSLSQRTYEQYF
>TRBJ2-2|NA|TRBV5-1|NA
TGCGCCAGCAGCGCGCACAGGGAAGCCGGGGAGCTGTTTTTT
CASSAHREAGELFF
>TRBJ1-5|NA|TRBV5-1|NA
TGCGCCAGCAGCTTGGAAGGGGTTGGGCAGCCCCAGCATTTT
CASSLEGVGQPQHF
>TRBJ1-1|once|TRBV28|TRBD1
TGTGCCAGCAGTTTAGGCGGCAGGGGGCTTAGGAACACTGAAGCTTTCTTT
CASSLGGRGLRNTEAFF
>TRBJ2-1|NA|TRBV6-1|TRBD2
TGTGCCAGCAGTGAAACAGTAGCGGGGGCGGGAGGGGGTAATGAGCAGTTCTTC
CASSETVAGAGGGNEQFF
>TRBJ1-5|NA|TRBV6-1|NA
TGTGCCAGCAGTGAATTGGAGCGGGGGAATCAGCCCCAGCATTTT
CASSELERGNQPQHF
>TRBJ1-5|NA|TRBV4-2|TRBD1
TGTGCCAGCAGCCGCGAACAGGGGCAGCCCCAGCATTTT
CASSREQGQPQHF
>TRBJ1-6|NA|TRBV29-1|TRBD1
TGCAGCGTTGCCACTGGGACAGCGTCACCCCTCCACTTT
CSVATGTASPLHF
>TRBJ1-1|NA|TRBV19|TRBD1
TGTGCCAGTAGTCCCAACCCCTACAGGGGGTCGCGGACTGAAGCTTTCTTT
CASSPNPYRGSRTEAFF
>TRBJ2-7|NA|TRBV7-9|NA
TGTGCCAGCAGCCTTTCCCGGGACACCTCCTACGAGCAGTACTTC
CASSLSRDTSYEQYF
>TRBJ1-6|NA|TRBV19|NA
TGTGCCAGTAGTCATACAGGGCGTAATTCACCCCTCCACTTT
CASSHTGRNSPLHF
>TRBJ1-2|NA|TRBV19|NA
TGTGCCAGTAACACCGCCAGGGGCCTGAACTATGGCTACACCTTC
CASNTARGLNYGYTF
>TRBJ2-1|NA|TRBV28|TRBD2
TGTGCCAGCAGCCACCTAGCGGGAGTGTACAATGAGCAGTTCTTC
CASSHLAGVYNEQFF
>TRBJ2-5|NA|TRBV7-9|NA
TGTTCCAGCAGCTTAATCAGGGAGACCCAGTACTTC
CSSSLIRETQYF
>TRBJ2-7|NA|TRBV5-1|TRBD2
TGCGCCAGCAAAGGGGAGGGATACGAGCAGTACTTC
CASKGEGYEQYF
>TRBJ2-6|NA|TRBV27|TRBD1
TGTGCCAGCAGTTTATCGCATCTGGGACAGAGAAGGGCCAACGTCCTGACTTTC
CASSLSHLGQRRANVLTF
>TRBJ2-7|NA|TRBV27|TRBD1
TGTGCCAGCAGTTTCACAGGGGTGGGGTCGTACGAGCAGTACTTC
CASSFTGVGSYEQYF
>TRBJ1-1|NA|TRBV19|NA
TGTGCCAGCCACTATAGGGGGGGCACTGAAGCTTTCTTT
CASHYRGGTEAFF
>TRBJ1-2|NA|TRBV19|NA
TGTGCCAGTGCAGCCAGGCTATTCTATGGCTACACCTTC
CASAARLFYGYTF
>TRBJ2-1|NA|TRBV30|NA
TGTGCCTGGAGCCGGGGGACCAAGGGGTTCTTC
CAWSRGTKGFF
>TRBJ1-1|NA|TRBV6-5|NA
TGTGCCAGCAACCTCCGGGGACAAAAAGCTTTCTTT
CASNLRGQKAFF
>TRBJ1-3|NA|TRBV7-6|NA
TGTGCCAGCAGCTTTGGCGGGACTCCCGGAAACACCATATATTTT
CASSFGGTPGNTIYF
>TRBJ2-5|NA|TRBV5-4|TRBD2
TGTGCCAGCAGCTTGGTCGGGGGGAGGGCCCAAGAGACCCAGTACTTC
CASSLVGGRAQETQYF
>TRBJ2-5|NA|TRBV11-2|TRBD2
TGTGCCAGCAGCTTTTGGACTAGCGGGAGGGTTACATTGGAGGAGCAGTACTTC
CASSFWTSGRVTLEEQYF
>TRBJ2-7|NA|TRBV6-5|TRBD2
TGTGCCAGCAGTTACTCGGGAGGGATTTTCTACGAGCAGTACTTC
CASSYSGGIFYEQYF
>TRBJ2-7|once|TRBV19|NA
TGTGCCAGTAGTATAGACTGGACAACTTACGAGCAGTACTTC
CASSIDWTTYEQYF
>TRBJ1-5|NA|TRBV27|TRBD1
TGTGCCAGCAGTTTCACGACAGGGGGCGGCCAGCCCCAGCATTTT
CASSFTTGGGQPQHF
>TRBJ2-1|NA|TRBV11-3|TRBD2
TGTGCCAGCAGCTTGGGCGGGACTAGCGGTGAGCAGTTCTTC
CASSLGGTSGEQFF
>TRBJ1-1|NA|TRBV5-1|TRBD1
TGCGCCAGCAGCTTGGGACAGGGTGAAGCTTTCTTT
CASSLGQGEAFF
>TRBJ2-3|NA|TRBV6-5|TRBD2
TGTGCCAGCAGACTAGCGGGAGTGGATACGCAGTATTTT
CASRLAGVDTQYF
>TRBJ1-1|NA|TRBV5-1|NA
TGCGCCAGCAGCTTAACAGTGAACACTGAAGCTTTCTTT
CASSLTVNTEAFF
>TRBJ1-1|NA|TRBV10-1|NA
TGCGCCAGCAGGGCGGGCGTTATGAACACTGAAGCTTTCTTT
CASRAGVMNTEAFF
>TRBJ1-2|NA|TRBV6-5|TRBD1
TGTGCCAGCAGTTACTCGCGCGACAGGGCAAACTATGGCTACACCTTC
CASSYSRDRANYGYTF
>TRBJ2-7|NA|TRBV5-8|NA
TGTGCCAGCAGCATGGGGCAGTCATGGAGCGAGCAGTACTTC
CASSMGQSWSEQYF